This TCR beta chain was captured in a study of cytomegalovirus exposure and HLA in healthy donors. PCR amplification relied on 60 Vbeta primers (plus 13 Jbeta primers). The assay was immunoSEQ multiplex PCR, and TCRdb's table has in-frame clones only and misses some. This sample has approximately 150,000 clones, with almost 85% found just once. In the case of this clone: No antigen is known for it. The junction departs from germline at one end; a sequencing error may be responsible.

There are 16 residues in the CDR3. Germline lookup yields CDR1 LGHNA and CDR2 YNFKEQ. Study results and limitations: Among donors in an Asian-associated ancestry cluster, a later analysis reportedly found fewer N-insertions than the roughly 610-donor mean.

The sequence was obtained from a man aged 25-45 years in good health and CMV-seropositive. Source material: PBMCs. The J gene is TRBJ2-3, the V gene TRBV4-2; 11 bases align to TRBD2. The CDR3 DNA follows: TGTGCCAGCAGCCAGTACGGGACTAGCGGCACAAATACGCAGTATTTT. Amino acids: CASSQYGTSGTNTQYF.